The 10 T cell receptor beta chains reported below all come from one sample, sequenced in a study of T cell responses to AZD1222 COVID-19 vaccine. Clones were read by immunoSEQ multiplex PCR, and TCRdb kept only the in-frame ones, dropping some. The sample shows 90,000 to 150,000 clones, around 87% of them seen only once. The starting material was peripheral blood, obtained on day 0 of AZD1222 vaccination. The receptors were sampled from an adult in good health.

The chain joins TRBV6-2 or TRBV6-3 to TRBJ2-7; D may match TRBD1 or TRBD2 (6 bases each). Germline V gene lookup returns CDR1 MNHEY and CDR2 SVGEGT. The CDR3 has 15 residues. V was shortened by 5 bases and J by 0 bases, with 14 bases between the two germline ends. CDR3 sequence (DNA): TGTGCCAGCAGTCGGCCGGGGGCGTACTCCTACGAGCAGTACTTC. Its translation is CASSRPGAYSYEQYF.

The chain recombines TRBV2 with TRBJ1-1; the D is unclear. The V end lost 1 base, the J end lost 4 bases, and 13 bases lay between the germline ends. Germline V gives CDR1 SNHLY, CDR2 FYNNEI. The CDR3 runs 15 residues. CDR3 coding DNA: TGTGCCAGCAGTGAAGACCGGGTCCGGGGCACTGAAGCTTTCTTT. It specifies CASSEDRVRGTEAFF.

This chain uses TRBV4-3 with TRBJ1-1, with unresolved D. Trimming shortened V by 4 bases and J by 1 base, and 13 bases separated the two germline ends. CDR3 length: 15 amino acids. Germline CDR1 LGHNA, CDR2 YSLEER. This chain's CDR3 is CASSLGFGANTEAFF. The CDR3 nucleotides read TGCGCCAGCAGCCTAGGATTTGGAGCGAACACTGAAGCTTTCTTT.

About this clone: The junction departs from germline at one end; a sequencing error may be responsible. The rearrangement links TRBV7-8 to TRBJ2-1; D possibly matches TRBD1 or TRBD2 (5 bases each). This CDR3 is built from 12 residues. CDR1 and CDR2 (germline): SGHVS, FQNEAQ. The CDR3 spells CAGREPGHEQFF. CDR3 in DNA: TGTGCCGGCAGGGAACCGGGGCATGAGCAGTTCTTC.

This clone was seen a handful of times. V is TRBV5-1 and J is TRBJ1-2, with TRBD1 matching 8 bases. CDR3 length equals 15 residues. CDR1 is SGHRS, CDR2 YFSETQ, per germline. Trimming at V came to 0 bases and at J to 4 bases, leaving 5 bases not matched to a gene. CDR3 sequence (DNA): TGCGCCAGCAGCTTGGTCGGGACAGGCGGCTATGGCTACACCTTC. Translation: CASSLVGTGGYGYTF.

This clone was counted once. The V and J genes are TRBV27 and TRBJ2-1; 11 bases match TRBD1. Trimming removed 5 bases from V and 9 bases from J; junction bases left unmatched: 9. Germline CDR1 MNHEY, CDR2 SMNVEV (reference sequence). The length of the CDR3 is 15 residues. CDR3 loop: CASSAYGTGGSEQFF. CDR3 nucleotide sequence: TGTGCCAGCAGTGCGTACGGGACAGGGGGATCTGAGCAGTTCTTC.

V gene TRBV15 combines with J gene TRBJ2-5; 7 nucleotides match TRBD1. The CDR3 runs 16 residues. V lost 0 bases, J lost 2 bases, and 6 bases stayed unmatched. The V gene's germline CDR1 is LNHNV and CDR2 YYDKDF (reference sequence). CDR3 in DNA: TGTGCCACCAGCAGAGAGGCCGGGACAGATCAAGAGACCCAGTACTTC. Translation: CATSREAGTDQETQYF.

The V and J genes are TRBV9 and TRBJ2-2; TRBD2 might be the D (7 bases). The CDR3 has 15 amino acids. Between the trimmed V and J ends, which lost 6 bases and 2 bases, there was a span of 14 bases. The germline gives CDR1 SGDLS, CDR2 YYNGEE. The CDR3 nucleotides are TGTGCCAGCACGGTAGGGGGGGCTAACACCGGGGAGCTGTTTTTT. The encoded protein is CASTVGGANTGELFF.

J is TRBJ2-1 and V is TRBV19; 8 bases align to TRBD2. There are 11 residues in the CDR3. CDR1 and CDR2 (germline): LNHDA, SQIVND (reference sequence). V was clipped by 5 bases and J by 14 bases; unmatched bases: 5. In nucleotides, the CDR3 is TGTGCCAGTAGTGGCATGCGGGGGGAGTTCTTC. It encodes CASSGMRGEFF.

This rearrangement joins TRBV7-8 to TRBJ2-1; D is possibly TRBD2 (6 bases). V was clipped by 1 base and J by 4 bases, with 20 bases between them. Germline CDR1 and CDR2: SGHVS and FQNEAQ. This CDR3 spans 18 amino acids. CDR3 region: CASSLVFRDSQNYNEQFF. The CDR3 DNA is TGTGCCAGCAGCTTAGTATTCCGGGACTCACAAAATTACAATGAGCAGTTCTTC.